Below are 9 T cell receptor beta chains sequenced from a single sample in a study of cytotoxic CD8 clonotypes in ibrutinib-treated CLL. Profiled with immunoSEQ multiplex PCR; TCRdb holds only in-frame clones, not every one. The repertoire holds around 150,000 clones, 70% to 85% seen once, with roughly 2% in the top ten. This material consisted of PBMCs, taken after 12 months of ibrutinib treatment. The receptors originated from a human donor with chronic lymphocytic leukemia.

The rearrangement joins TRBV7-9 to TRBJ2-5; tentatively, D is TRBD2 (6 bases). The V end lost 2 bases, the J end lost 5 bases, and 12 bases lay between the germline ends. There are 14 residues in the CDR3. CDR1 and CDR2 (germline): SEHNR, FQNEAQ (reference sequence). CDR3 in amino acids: CASSLLAARETQYF. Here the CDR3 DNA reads TGTGCCAGCAGCTTATTAGCGGCGCGGGAGACCCAGTACTTC.

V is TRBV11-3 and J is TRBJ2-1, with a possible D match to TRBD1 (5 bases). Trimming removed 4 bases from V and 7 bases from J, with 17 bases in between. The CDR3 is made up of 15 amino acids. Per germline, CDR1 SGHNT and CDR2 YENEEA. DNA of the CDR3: TGTGCCAGCAGCTCAGGACACAGTGGGTTGAATGAGCAGTTCTTC. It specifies CASSSGHSGLNEQFF.

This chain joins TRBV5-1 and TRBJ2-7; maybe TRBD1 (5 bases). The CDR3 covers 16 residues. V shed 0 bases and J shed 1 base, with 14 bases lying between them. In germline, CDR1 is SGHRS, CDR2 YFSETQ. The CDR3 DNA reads TGCGCCAGCAGCTTGGGGACGATAGCAGGGTCCTACGAGCAGTACTTC. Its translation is CASSLGTIAGSYEQYF. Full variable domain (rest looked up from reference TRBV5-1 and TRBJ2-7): KAGVTQTPRYLIKTRGQQVTLSCSPISGHRSVSWYQQTPGQGLQFLFEYFSETQRNKGNFPGRFSGRQFSNSRSEMNVSTLELGDSALYLCASSLGTIAGSYEQYFGPGTRLTVT.

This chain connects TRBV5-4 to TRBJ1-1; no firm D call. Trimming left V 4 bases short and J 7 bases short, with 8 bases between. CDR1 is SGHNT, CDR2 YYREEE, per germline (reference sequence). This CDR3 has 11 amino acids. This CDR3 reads CASSAEGEAFF. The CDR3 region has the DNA TGTGCCAGCAGCGCGGAGGGTGAAGCTTTCTTT.

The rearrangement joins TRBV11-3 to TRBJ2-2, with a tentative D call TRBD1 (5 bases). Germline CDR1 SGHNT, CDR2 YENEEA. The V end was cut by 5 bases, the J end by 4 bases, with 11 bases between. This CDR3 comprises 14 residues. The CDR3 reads CASSPRQSTGELFF. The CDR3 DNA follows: TGTGCCAGCAGCCCTCGACAGAGCACCGGGGAGCTGTTTTTT.

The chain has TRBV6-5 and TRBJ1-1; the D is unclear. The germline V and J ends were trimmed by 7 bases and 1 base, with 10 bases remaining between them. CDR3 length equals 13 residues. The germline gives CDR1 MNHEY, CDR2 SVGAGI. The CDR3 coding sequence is TGTGCCAGCAAGTACGAGACGAACACTGAAGCTTTCTTT. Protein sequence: CASKYETNTEAFF.

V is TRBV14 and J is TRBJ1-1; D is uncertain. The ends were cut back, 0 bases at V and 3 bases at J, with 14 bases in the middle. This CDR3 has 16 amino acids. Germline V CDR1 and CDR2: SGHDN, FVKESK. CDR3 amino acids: CASSQDRGVVYTEAFF. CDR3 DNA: TGTGCCAGCAGCCAAGATCGTGGGGTAGTGTACACTGAAGCTTTCTTT.

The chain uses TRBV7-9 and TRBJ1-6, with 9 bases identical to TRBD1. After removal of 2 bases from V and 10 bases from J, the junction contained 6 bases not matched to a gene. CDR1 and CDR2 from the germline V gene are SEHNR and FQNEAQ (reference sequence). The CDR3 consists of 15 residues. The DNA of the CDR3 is TGTGCCAGCAGCTTAATGGGACAGGGTGGATCACCCCTCCACTTT. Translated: CASSLMGQGGSPLHF.

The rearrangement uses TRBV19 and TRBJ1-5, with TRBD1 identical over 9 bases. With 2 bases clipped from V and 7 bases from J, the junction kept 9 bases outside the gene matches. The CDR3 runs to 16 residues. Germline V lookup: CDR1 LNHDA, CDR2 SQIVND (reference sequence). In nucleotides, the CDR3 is TGTGCCAGTAGTATAAATGGGGGACAGGGCAGGCAGCCCCAGCATTTT. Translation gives CASSINGGQGRQPQHF.